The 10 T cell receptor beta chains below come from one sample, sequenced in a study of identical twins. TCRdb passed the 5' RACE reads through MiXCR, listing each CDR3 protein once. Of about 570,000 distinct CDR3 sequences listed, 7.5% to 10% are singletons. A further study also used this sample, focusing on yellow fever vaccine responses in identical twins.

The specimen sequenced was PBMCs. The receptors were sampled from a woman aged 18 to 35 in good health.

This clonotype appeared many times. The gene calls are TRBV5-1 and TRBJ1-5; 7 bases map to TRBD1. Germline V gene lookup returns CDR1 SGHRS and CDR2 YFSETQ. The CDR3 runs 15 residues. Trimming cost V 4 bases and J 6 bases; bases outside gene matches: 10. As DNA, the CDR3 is TGCGCCAGCAGCACAGAGGGGGCGCGCGGTCAGCCCCAGCATTTT. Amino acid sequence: CASSTEGARGQPQHF.

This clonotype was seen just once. As DNA, the CDR3 is TGTGCCAGCCACGACAGCCCTGGGGCCAACGTCCTGACTTTC. Translation: CASHDSPGANVLTF. This chain uses TRBV6-2 or TRBV6-3 with TRBJ2-6; the D gene is possibly TRBD1 (5 bases). Trimming pared 8 bases from V and 2 bases from J, leaving 10 bases between. The germline V gene encodes CDR1 MNHEY and CDR2 SVGEGT. The CDR3 covers 14 residues.

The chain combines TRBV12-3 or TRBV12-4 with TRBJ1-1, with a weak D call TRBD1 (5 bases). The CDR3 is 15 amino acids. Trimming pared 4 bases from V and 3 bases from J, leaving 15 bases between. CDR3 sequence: CASSSEAWGDTEAFF. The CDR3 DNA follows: TGTGCCAGCAGTTCCGAGGCCTGGGGCGACACTGAAGCTTTCTTT.

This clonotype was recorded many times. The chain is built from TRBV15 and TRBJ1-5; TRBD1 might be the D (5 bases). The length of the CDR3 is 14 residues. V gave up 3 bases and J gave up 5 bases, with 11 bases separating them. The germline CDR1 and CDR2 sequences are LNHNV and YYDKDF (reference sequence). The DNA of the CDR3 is TGTGCCACCAGCAGGGGAGACAGTGATCAGCCCCAGCATTTT. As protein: CATSRGDSDQPQHF.

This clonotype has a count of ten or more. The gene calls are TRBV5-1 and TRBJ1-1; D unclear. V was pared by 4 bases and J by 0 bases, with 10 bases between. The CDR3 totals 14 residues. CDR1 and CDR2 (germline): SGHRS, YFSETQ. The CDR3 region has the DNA TGCGCCAGCAGCCCTGGACGGATGAACACTGAAGCTTTCTTT. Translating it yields CASSPGRMNTEAFF. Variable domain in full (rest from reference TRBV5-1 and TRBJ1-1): KAGVTQTPRYLIKTRGQQVTLSCSPISGHRSVSWYQQTPGQGLQFLFEYFSETQRNKGNFPGRFSGRQFSNSRSEMNVSTLELGDSALYLCASSPGRMNTEAFFGQGTRLTVV.

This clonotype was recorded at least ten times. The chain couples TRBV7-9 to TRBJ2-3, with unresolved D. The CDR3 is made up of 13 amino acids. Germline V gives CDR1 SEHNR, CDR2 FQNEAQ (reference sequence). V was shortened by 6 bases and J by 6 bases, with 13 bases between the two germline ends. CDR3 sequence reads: CASRTWGIDTQYF. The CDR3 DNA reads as TGTGCCAGCAGGACTTGGGGAATCGATACGCAGTATTTT.

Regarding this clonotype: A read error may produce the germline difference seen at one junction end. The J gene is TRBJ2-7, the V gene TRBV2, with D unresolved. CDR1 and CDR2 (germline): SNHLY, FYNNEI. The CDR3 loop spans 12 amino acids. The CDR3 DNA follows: TGTGCCAGCAGTGAAGCGCTTCGGCAGTTGGAATTC. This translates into CASSEALRQLEF.

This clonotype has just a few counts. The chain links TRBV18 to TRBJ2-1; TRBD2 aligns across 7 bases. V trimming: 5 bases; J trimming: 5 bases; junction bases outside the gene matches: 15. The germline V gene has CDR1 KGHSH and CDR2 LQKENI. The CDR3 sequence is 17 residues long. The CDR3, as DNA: TGTGCCAGCTCAAAAACGGGGAGGGATAAACGGAACAATGAGCAGTTCTTC. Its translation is CASSKTGRDKRNNEQFF. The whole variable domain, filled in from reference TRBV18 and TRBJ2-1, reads NAGVMQNPRHLVRRRGQEARLRCSPMKGHSHVYWYRQLPEEGLKFMVYLQKENIIDESGMPKERFSAEFPKEGPSILRIQQVVRGDSAAYFCASSKTGRDKRNNEQFFGPGTRLTVL.

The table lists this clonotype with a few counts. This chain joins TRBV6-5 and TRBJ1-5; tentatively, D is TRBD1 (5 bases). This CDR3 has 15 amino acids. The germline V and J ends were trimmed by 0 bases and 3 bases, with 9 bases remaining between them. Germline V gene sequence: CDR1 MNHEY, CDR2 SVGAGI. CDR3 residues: CASSYSQGANQPQHF. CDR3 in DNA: TGTGCCAGCAGTTACTCTCAGGGAGCCAATCAGCCCCAGCATTTT.

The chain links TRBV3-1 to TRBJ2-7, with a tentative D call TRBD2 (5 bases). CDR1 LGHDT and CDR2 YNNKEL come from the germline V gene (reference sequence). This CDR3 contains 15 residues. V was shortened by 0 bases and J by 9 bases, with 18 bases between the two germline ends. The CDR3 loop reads CASSQDPSGREMQYF. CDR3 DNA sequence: TGTGCCAGCAGCCAAGATCCCAGCGGCCGGGAAATGCAGTACTTC.